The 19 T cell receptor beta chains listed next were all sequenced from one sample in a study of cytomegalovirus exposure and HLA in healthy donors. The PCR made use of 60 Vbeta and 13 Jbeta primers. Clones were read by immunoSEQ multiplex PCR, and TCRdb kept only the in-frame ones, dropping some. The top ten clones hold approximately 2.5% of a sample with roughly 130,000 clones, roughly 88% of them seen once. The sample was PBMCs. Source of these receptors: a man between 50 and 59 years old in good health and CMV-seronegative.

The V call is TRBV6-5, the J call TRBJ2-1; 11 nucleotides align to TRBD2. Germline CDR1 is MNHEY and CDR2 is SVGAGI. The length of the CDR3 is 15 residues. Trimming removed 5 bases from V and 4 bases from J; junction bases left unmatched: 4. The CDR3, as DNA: TGTGCCAGCAGTCAGACTAGCGGGGAGTACAATGAGCAGTTCTTC. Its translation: CASSQTSGEYNEQFF.

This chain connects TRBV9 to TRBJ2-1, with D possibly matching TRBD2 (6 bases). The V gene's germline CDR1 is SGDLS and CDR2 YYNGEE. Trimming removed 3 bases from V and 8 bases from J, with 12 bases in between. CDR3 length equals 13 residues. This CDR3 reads CASSAGLHDEQFF. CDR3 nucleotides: TGTGCCAGCAGCGCGGGACTGCACGATGAGCAGTTCTTC.

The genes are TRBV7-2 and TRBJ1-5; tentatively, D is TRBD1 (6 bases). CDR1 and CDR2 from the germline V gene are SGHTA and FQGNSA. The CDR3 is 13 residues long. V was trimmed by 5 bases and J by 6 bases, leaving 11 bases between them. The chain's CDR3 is CASSPDRGQPQHF. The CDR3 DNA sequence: TGTGCCAGCAGCCCGGACAGAGGTCAGCCCCAGCATTTT.

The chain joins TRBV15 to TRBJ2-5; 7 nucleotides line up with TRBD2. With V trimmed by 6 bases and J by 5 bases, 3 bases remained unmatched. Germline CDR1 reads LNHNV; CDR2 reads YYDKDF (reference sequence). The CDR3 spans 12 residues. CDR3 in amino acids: CATSWGGETQYF. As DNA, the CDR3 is TGTGCCACCAGTTGGGGAGGGGAGACCCAGTACTTC. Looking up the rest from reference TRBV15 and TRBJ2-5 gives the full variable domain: DAMVIQNPRYQVTQFGKPVTLSCSQTLNHNVMYWYQQKSSQAPKLLFHYYDKDFNNEADTPDNFQSRRPNTSFCFLDIRSPGLGDTAMYLCATSWGGETQYFGPGTRLLVL.

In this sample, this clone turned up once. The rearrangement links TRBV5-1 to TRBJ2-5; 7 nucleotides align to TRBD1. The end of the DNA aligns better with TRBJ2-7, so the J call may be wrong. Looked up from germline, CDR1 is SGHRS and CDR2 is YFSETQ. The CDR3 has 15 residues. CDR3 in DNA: TGCGCCAGCAGCTTTCAGTCGACAGGGTCAGACGAGCAGTACTTC. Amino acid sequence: CASSFQSTGSDEQYF.

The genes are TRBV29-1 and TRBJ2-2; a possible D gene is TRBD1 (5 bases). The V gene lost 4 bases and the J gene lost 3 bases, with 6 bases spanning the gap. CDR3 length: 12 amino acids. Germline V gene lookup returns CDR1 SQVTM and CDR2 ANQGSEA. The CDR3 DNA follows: TGCAGCGTTGTGGGGCACACCGGGGAGCTGTTTTTT. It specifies CSVVGHTGELFF.

In DNA, the CDR3 is TGTGCCAGCAGTCTCACACAGGGGGTTTCACCCCTCCACTTT. Translated: CASSLTQGVSPLHF. This chain joins TRBV27 and TRBJ1-6; 8 bases align to TRBD1. Looked up from germline, CDR1 is MNHEY and CDR2 is SMNVEV (reference sequence). Trimming took 5 bases from V and 9 from J; bases not matched to a gene: 6. CDR3 size: 14 residues.

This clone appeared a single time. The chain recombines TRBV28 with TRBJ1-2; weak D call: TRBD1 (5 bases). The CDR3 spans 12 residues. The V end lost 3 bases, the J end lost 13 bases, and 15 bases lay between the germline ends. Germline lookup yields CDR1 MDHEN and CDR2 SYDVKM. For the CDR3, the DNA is TGTGCCAGCAGTTTCCGGCAGGGAATAACCACCTTC. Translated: CASSFRQGITTF.

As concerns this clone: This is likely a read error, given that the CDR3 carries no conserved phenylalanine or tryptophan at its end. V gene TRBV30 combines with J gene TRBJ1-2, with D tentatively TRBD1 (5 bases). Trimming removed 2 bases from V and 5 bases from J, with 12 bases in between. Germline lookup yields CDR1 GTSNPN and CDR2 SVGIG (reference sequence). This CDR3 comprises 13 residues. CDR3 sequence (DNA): TGTGCCTGGAGTCTAGAGGGACTTTATGGCTACACCCTC. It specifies CAWSLEGLYGYTL.

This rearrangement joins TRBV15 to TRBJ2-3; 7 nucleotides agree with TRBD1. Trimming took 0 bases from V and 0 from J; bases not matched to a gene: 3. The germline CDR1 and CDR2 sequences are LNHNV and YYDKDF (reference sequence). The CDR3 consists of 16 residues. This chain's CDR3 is CATSRDRGLSTDTQYF. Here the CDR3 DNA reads TGTGCCACCAGCAGAGATAGGGGGCTTAGCACAGATACGCAGTATTTT.

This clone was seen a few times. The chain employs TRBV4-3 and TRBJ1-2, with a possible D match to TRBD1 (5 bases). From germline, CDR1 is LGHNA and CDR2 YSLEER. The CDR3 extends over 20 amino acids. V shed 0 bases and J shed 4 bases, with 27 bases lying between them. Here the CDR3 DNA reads TGCGCCAGCAGCCAAGAGTATTCGGGGGATAGTTATTTAGAGTCCTATGGCTACACCTTC. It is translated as CASSQEYSGDSYLESYGYTF.

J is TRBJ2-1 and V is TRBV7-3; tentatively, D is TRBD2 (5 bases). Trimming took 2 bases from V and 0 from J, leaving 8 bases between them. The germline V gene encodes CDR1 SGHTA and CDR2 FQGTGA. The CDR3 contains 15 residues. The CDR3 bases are TGTGCCAGCAGCTTATTAGGGAGCTCCTACAATGAGCAGTTCTTC. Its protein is CASSLLGSSYNEQFF.

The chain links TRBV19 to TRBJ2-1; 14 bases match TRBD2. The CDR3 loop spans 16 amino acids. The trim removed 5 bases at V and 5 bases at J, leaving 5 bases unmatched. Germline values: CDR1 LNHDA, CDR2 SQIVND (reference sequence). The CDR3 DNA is TGTGCCAGTAGTGGGGGACTAGCGGGGGCCCACAATGAGCAGTTCTTC. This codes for CASSGGLAGAHNEQFF.

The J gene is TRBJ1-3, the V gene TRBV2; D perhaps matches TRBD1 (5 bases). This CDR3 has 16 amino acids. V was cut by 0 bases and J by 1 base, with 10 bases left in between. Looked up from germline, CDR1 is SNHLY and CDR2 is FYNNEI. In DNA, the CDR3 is TGTGCCAGCAGTGAAGCCGGCAGGGCTTCTGGAAACACCATATATTTT. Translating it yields CASSEAGRASGNTIYF. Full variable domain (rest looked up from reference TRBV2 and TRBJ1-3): EPEVTQTPSHQVTQMGQEVILRCVPISNHLYFYWYRQILGQKVEFLVSFYNNEISEKSEIFDDQFSVERPDGSNFTLKIRSTKLEDSAMYFCASSEAGRASGNTIYFGEGSWLTVV.

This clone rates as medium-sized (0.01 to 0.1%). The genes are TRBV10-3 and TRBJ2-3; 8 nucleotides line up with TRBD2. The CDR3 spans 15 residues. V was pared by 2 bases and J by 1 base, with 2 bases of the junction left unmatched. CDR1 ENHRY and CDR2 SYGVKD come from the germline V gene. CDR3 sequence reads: CAISEIGGGTDTQYF. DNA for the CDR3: TGTGCCATCAGTGAGATCGGGGGGGGCACAGATACGCAGTATTTT.

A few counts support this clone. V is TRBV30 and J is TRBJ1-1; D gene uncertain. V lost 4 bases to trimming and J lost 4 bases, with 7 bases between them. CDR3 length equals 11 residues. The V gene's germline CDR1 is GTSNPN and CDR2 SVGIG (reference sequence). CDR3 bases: TGTGCCTGGAAGAAGAGCACTGAAGCTTTCTTT. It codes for CAWKKSTEAFF.

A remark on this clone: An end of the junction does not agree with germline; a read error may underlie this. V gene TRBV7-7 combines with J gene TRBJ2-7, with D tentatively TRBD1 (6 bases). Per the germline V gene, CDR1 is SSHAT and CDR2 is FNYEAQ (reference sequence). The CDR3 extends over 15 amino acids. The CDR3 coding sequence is TGTGCTAGCAGCATAGGACAGACGAGCTCCTACGAGCAGTACTTC. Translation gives CASSIGQTSSYEQYF.

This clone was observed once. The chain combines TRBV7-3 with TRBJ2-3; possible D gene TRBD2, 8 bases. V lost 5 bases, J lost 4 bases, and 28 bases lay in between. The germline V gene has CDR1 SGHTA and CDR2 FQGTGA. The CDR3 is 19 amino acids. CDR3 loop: CASSPRRGAGGTSADTQYF. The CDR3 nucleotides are TGTGCCAGCAGCCCACGCAGGGGGGCGGGGGGTACCAGCGCAGATACGCAGTATTTT.

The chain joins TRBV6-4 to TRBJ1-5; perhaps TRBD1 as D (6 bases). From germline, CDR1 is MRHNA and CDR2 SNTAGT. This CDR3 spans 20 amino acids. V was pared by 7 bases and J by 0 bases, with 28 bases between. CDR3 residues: CASTRRDKGRVYDSNQPQHF. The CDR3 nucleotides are TGTGCCAGCACCCGAAGGGACAAGGGGAGGGTATACGATAGCAATCAGCCCCAGCATTTT.